The 17 T cell receptor beta chains below were found in one sample sequenced in a study of blood T cell repertoires in COVID-19. The data were produced by immunoSEQ multiplex PCR, yet TCRdb's version contains in-frame clones alone and is incomplete. The sample shows some 190,000 clones, 75% to 90% of them seen only once. Material for sequencing was peripheral blood. The receptors shown here come from a human donor with active or convalescent COVID-19. The donor label of this sample is uncertain.

The chain employs TRBV6-6 and TRBJ2-7; 7 bases map to TRBD2. CDR1 and CDR2 from the germline V gene are MNHNY and SVGAGI (reference sequence). This CDR3 comprises 12 residues. The junction had 5 bases not matched to a gene; V was cut back by 5 bases and J by 7 bases. CDR3 region: CASSPGGMEQYF. For the CDR3, the DNA is TGTGCCAGCAGTCCCGGGGGGATGGAGCAGTACTTC.

The V gene is TRBV9, the J gene TRBJ2-3; 9 bases are shared with TRBD1. The germline gives CDR1 SGDLS, CDR2 YYNGEE. The CDR3 is 17 amino acids. Trimming at V came to 0 bases and at J to 3 bases, leaving 8 bases not matched to a gene. The CDR3 loop is CASSVGSGQGGTDTQYF. The DNA for the CDR3 is TGTGCCAGCAGCGTAGGATCGGGACAGGGTGGTACAGATACGCAGTATTTT.

V is TRBV21-1 and J is TRBJ1-5. TRBV21-1 is an annotated pseudogene. The CDR3 is 16 residues long. The CDR3 region is CASSLRREGSNQPQHF. The CDR3 DNA is TGTGCCAGCAGCCTACGTCGAGAGGGTAGCAATCAGCCCCAGCATTTT.

The chain uses TRBV3-1 (or the pseudogene TRBV3-2) and TRBJ1-1, with D unresolved. Germline values: CDR1 LGHDT, CDR2 YNNKEL (reference sequence). V was shortened by 2 bases and J by 2 bases, with 12 bases between the two germline ends. CDR3 size: 15 residues. In nucleotides, the CDR3 is TGTGCCAGCAGCCAAAACGCCGCAGGTAACACTGAAGCTTTCTTT. Amino acids: CASSQNAAGNTEAFF.

The gene calls are TRBV14 and TRBJ2-3; D gene unclear. Trimming left V 4 bases short and J 1 base short, with 9 bases between. Germline CDR1 reads SGHDN; CDR2 reads FVKESK. The CDR3 runs to 14 residues. CDR3 nucleotide sequence: TGTGCCAGCAGCCCCTATACGGGCACAGATACGCAGTATTTT. Translation: CASSPYTGTDTQYF.

The rearrangement links TRBV25-1 to TRBJ2-7, with D possibly being TRBD2 (6 bases). Germline V CDR1 and CDR2: MGHDK, SYGVNS. Trimming shortened V by 4 bases and J by 1 base, and 14 bases separated the two germline ends. The CDR3 covers 15 residues. This CDR3 is CASSATGSESYEQYF. The CDR3 DNA reads TGTGCCAGCAGTGCAACCGGGAGCGAATCCTACGAGCAGTACTTC.

The J gene is TRBJ2-2, the V gene TRBV5-4; D is unresolved. This CDR3 comprises 15 residues. The germline V gene has CDR1 SGHNT and CDR2 YYREEE (reference sequence). Trimming shortened V by 1 base and J by 7 bases, and 14 bases separated the two germline ends. The CDR3 bases are TGTGCCAGCAGCTTGATCACGGGTACGGGCGGGGAGCTGTTTTTT. Its translation is CASSLITGTGGELFF.

This clone was seen just once. This rearrangement joins TRBV6-5 to TRBJ2-7, with TRBD1 identical over 12 bases. There are 14 residues in the CDR3. Germline values: CDR1 MNHEY, CDR2 SVGAGI. Trimming at V came to 8 bases and at J to 7 bases, leaving 9 bases not matched to a gene. The CDR3 sequence is CASSQGQGAKEQYF. CDR3 DNA sequence: TGTGCCAGCTCCCAGGGACAGGGGGCCAAAGAGCAGTACTTC.

The V gene is TRBV29-1, the J gene TRBJ1-5; D not resolved. Trimming stripped 6 bases from V and 6 bases from J, with 18 bases between. The CDR3 has 14 amino acids. The germline CDR1 and CDR2 sequences are SQVTM and ANQGSEA. DNA of the CDR3: TGCAGCGTGGAGGCGGGGATGGCTGGTCAGCCCCAGCATTTT. Protein sequence: CSVEAGMAGQPQHF.

On this clone: One end of the junction is discordant with germline, which a read error may explain. The chain couples TRBV2 to TRBJ2-1, with 13 nucleotides matching TRBD2. CDR1 and CDR2 (germline): SNHLY, FYNNEI. The CDR3 totals 11 residues. This CDR3 reads CASSSLAGGLF. DNA of the CDR3: TGTGCCAGCAGTTCACTAGCGGGAGGGCTCTTC.

This clone has a count of ten or more. The genes are TRBV6-5 and TRBJ1-2; 8 nucleotides agree with TRBD1. The CDR3 is 10 amino acids. Germline values: CDR1 MNHEY, CDR2 SVGAGI. The ends lost 10 bases at V and 8 bases at J; junction bases unmatched: 3. This CDR3 is CATGQGGYTF. For the CDR3, the DNA is TGTGCCACTGGACAGGGCGGCTACACCTTC.

This rearrangement joins TRBV11-2 to TRBJ2-1; 8 positions agree with TRBD2. The CDR3 totals 12 residues. With 2 bases clipped from V and 16 bases from J, the junction kept 7 bases outside the gene matches. Per the germline V gene, CDR1 is SGHAT and CDR2 is FQNNGV. CDR3 region: CASSLRSGGIFF. CDR3 DNA: TGTGCCAGCAGCTTAAGGAGCGGGGGAATCTTCTTC.

This clone was seen just once. The V and J genes are TRBV19 and TRBJ1-2; D perhaps matches TRBD1 (5 bases). CDR3 length equals 14 residues. Deletions cut 6 bases from V and 2 bases from J, with 13 bases between. Germline CDR1 reads LNHDA; CDR2 reads SQIVND (reference sequence). CDR3 loop: CASRLGVANYGYTF. Written as DNA, the CDR3 is TGTGCCAGTAGGCTAGGGGTGGCGAACTATGGCTACACCTTC.

The J gene is TRBJ2-3, the V gene TRBV19, with D perhaps matching TRBD1 (5 bases). Germline assignment: CDR1 LNHDA and CDR2 SQIVND (reference sequence). The CDR3 is 14 amino acids. Trimming stripped 3 bases from V and 4 bases from J, with 11 bases between. Here the CDR3 reads CASSMDRGADTQYF. The CDR3 bases are TGTGCCAGTAGTATGGATAGGGGCGCAGATACGCAGTATTTT.

There are a few counts of this clone. The V gene is TRBV27, the J gene TRBJ2-6; D ambiguous. Trimming cost V 6 bases and J 0 bases, with 12 bases left between them. Germline loops: CDR1 MNHEY, CDR2 SMNVEV (reference sequence). This CDR3 region has 16 residues. CDR3 amino acids: CASSRSSSSGANVLTF. Written as DNA, the CDR3 is TGTGCCAGCAGCCGCTCATCTAGCTCTGGGGCCAACGTCCTGACTTTC.

The chain combines TRBV3-1 (or the pseudogene TRBV3-2) with TRBJ1-5, with unresolved D. V dropped 0 bases and J dropped 0 bases, with 9 bases sitting between them. CDR3 length: 16 amino acids. The germline V gene encodes CDR1 LGHDT and CDR2 YNNKEL (reference sequence). For the CDR3, the DNA is TGTGCCAGCAGCCAAGATAACAGTTATAGCAATCAGCCCCAGCATTTT. Amino acid sequence: CASSQDNSYSNQPQHF.

J is TRBJ2-7 and V is TRBV11-2, with D maybe TRBD2 (6 bases). Trimming stripped 3 bases from V and 13 bases from J, with 13 bases between. In germline, CDR1 is SGHAT, CDR2 FQNNGV. The length of the CDR3 is 11 residues. As DNA, the CDR3 is TGTGCCAGCAGCTTTGGCGGGATAGACTACTTC. Protein: CASSFGGIDYF.